These T cell receptor beta chains were read from a single sample in a study of T cells in Graves' hyperthyroidism and ophthalmopathy. TCRdb processed the multiplex PCR reads anew with MiXCR; each CDR3 protein has one entry. The repertoire holds approximately 500,000 distinct CDR3 sequences, with roughly 50% as singletons. Sequenced input: peripheral blood or thyroid tissue (not recorded which). These receptors all come from a woman under 30 with Graves' hyperthyroidism. Both conserved end residues are part of each CDR3. The order of the fields is V gene, D gene, J gene, clone size, CDR3 DNA, CDR3 protein. A D gene is named only where the DNA matches it firmly. Size tells how often a clone was seen (once, few, many) or the class of an expanded clone, and some rows leave it out.

>TRBV6-5|TRBD1|TRBJ2-5|.
TGTGCCAGCAGTTACTCTCCGGGACAGGGGCAAGAGACCCAGTACTTC
CASSYSPGQGQETQYF
>TRBV7-9|TRBD1|TRBJ2-7|.
TGTGCCAGCAGCTACGACAGGGGAGACGAGCAGTACTTC
CASSYDRGDEQYF
>TRBV18|.|TRBJ2-7|many
TGTGCCAGCTCACCACCAGGCATGGACGAGCAGTACTTC
CASSPPGMDEQYF
>TRBV29-1|.|TRBJ2-7|many
TGCAGCGTTGTTTATCCGGGGAGAGGCGAGCAGTACTTC
CSVVYPGRGEQYF
>TRBV6-5|.|TRBJ1-1|many
TGTGCCAGCAGGGGACATATGAACACTGAAGCTTTCTTT
CASRGHMNTEAFF
>TRBV12-3/TRBV12-4|.|TRBJ1-1|many
TGTGCCAGCAGTTTCGAGAACACTGAAGCTTTCTTT
CASSFENTEAFF
>TRBV6-2/TRBV6-3|.|TRBJ2-7|many
TGTGCCAGCAGTTACGACCCGGGATACGAGCAGTACTTC
CASSYDPGYEQYF
>TRBV29-1|.|TRBJ1-1|many
TGCAGCGTTGAAGATGCGGAGGGACCTGGAGCTTTCTTT
CSVEDAEGPGAFF
>TRBV2|TRBD1|TRBJ1-4|.
TGTGCCAGTCCCATACAGGGGAATCGCAATGAAAAACTGTTTTTT
CASPIQGNRNEKLFF
>TRBV5-1|.|TRBJ2-7|many
TGCGCCAGCAGCTTGGATAGTCCCAGCCCCTACGAGCAGTACTTC
CASSLDSPSPYEQYF
>TRBV7-2|TRBD1|TRBJ1-5|.
TGCGCCAGCGGCTTAGCAAGGGACAGGGGACAGCCCCAGCATTTT
CASGLARDRGQPQHF
>TRBV20-1|.|TRBJ1-5|many
TGCAGTGCTAGAGATCCGGGGGGGAATCAGCCCCAGCATTTT
CSARDPGGNQPQHF
>TRBV7-9|.|TRBJ1-6|.
TGTGCCAGCAGCTCCCAGGGTCTCGCAGATAATTCACCCCTCCACTTT
CASSSQGLADNSPLHF
>TRBV6-5|.|TRBJ2-2|few
TGTGCCAGCAGTTACTTTGCGCCGAACACCGGGGAGCTGTTTTTT
CASSYFAPNTGELFF
>TRBV4-1|.|TRBJ1-2|many
TGCGCCAGCAGCCAAGAGGTCTATGGCTACACCTTC
CASSQEVYGYTF
>TRBV20-1|TRBD1|TRBJ2-5|.
TGCAGTGCTAGGCTGGGGACAGGGGAAGAGACCCAGTACTTC
CSARLGTGEETQYF
>TRBV3-1|TRBD2|TRBJ2-2|many
TGTGCTGGACTAGCGGGAGCCGCCAACACCGGGGAGCTGTTTTTT
CAGLAGAANTGELFF
>TRBV20-1|TRBD1|TRBJ2-2|many
TGCAGTGCTAGAGGGACAGGGCGGAACACCGGGGAGCTGTTTTTT
CSARGTGRNTGELFF
>TRBV5-1|.|TRBJ2-2|.
TGCGCCAGCAGCTTGGACGGGGGCACCGGGGAGCTATTTTTT
CASSLDGGTGELFF
>TRBV2|TRBD1|TRBJ1-6|.
TGTGCCAGCAGTATCGGACAGGGTGGTAATTCACCCCTCCACTTT
CASSIGQGGNSPLHF
>TRBV27|TRBD1|TRBJ1-4|many
TGTGCCACTGGGACAGGGCGGGAAAAACTGTTTTTT
CATGTGREKLFF
>TRBV9|.|TRBJ2-1|.
TGTGCCAGCAGCGGAAGCCGGGACAGACTAACGGGAGCTGGCAATGAGCAGTTCTTC
CASSGSRDRLTGAGNEQFF
>TRBV19|.|TRBJ1-5|many
TGTGCCAGTAGTCAGGGAAGCAGCACCAATCAGCCCCAGCATTTT
CASSQGSSTNQPQHF
>TRBV29-1|.|TRBJ2-1|.
TGCAGCGTTGCAGAACAGGGCAATGAGCAGTTCTTC
CSVAEQGNEQFF
>TRBV20-1|.|TRBJ1-2|many
TGCAGTGCTCCACCGGGACCCTATGGCTACACCTTC
CSAPPGPYGYTF
>TRBV19|.|TRBJ1-1|many
TGTGCCAGTAGTATAGTGACAAGACTACTGAACACTGAAGCTTTCTTT
CASSIVTRLLNTEAFF
>TRBV10-2|.|TRBJ2-7|.
TGCGCCAGCAGCCAGAAGAGCTCCTACGAGCAGTACTTC
CASSQKSSYEQYF
>TRBV12-3/TRBV12-4|TRBD1|TRBJ1-4|once
TGTGCCAGCAGCCCACAGGGGGTTGGAGAAAAACTGTTTTTT
CASSPQGVGEKLFF
>TRBV29-1|.|TRBJ2-2|few
TGCAGCGTTGAAAGGGGAAGGGAGCTGTTTTTT
CSVERGRELFF
>TRBV2|.|TRBJ1-2|.
TGTGCCAGCGGAGGAGCAGACTACTATGGCTACACCTTC
CASGGADYYGYTF
>TRBV4-1|.|TRBJ1-6|many
TGTGCCAGCAGCCAAGAAGGTGAAGTGAGCTCACCCCTCCACTTT
CASSQEGEVSSPLHF
>TRBV7-3|.|TRBJ1-5|.
TGTGCCAGCAGCTCGAGCGGGAGGGAGGTGACCCAGCATTTT
CASSSSGREVTQHF
>TRBV7-9|TRBD2|TRBJ2-7|.
TGTGCCAGCAGCCACACCGGGACTAGCGTCTACGAGCAGTACTTC
CASSHTGTSVYEQYF
>TRBV3-1|.|TRBJ1-2|few
TGTGCCAGCAGCCAAGTGAGCAGGCCCGAAGGCTACACCTTC
CASSQVSRPEGYTF
>TRBV15|.|TRBJ1-5|many
TGTGCCACCAGCAGAGATCCCGCCAGACCCCAGCATTTT
CATSRDPARPQHF
>TRBV24-1|TRBD2|TRBJ2-2|.
TGTGCCACCAGTGCCAGAACCGGGACTAGCGGCCCCACCAGGGAGCTGTTTTTT
CATSARTGTSGPTRELFF
>TRBV5-6|TRBD2|TRBJ2-1|few
TGTGCCAGCAGCTCCGGGACTAGCGACAATGAGCAGTTCTTC
CASSSGTSDNEQFF
>TRBV2|TRBD2|TRBJ2-7|.
TGTGCCAGCCTTGCAGCCGAGGCGGGAGTGGGGGAGCAGTACTTC
CASLAAEAGVGEQYF
>TRBV12-3/TRBV12-4|.|TRBJ1-2|.
TGTGCCAGCAGTTGGGGAAACACCTTC
CASSWGNTF
>TRBV10-3|.|TRBJ1-1|many
TGTGCCATCAGTGACGGGACAAAAAACACTGAAGCTTTCTTT
CAISDGTKNTEAFF
>TRBV29-1|.|TRBJ2-7|.
TGCAGCGTTGAAGAGGTAGACGTTGAGCAGTACTTC
CSVEEVDVEQYF
>TRBV24-1|TRBD2|TRBJ2-1|many
TGTGCCACCAGTGACGCTAGCGGGAGGAGCTCCTACAATGAGCAGTTCTTC
CATSDASGRSSYNEQFF
>TRBV29-1|.|TRBJ2-7|many
TGCAGCGTTGGGACGACCAGCTCCTACGAGCAGTACTTC
CSVGTTSSYEQYF
>TRBV20-1|TRBD1|TRBJ1-6|.
TGCAGTGCTACCGGGACAGGGGATTCACCCCTCCACTTT
CSATGTGDSPLHF
>TRBV3-1|TRBD1|TRBJ1-1|many
TGTGCCAGCAGGGGACAGGTTGAAGCTTTCTTT
CASRGQVEAFF
>TRBV19|.|TRBJ1-1|.
TGTGCCAGTAGTATGGTACATGGGGCGGACACTGAAGCTTTCTTT
CASSMVHGADTEAFF
>TRBV29-1|.|TRBJ2-1|few
TGCAGCGGTCTAGGGGATCCGGGACTCCACAATGAAGAGCAGTTCTTC
CSGLGDPGLHNEEQFF
>TRBV4-3|TRBD2|TRBJ2-7|.
TGCGCCAGCAGCCAAGACTGGACTAGCCGAGACTACGAGCAGTACTTC
CASSQDWTSRDYEQYF
>TRBV25-1|TRBD1|TRBJ1-1|.
TGTGCCGGAAAAACAGGGGGCAACACTGAAGCTTTCTTT
CAGKTGGNTEAFF
>TRBV7-2|TRBD2|TRBJ2-7|many
TGTGCCAGCAGCGACACTAGCGGGAGAAACTACGAGCAGTACTTC
CASSDTSGRNYEQYF
>TRBV29-1|.|TRBJ1-1|.
TGCAGCGCCCGGCCTGGGGGTATGAACACTGAAGCTTTCTTT
CSARPGGMNTEAFF
>TRBV7-3|TRBD2|TRBJ2-1|.
TGTGCCAGCAGCCCCAGGGAGGGCACTGAGCAGTTCTTC
CASSPREGTEQFF
>TRBV13|TRBD2|TRBJ2-7|.
TGTGCCAGCAGCCTGCGGACTAGGAGGCTCGGGGAGCTGTACTTC
CASSLRTRRLGELYF
>TRBV2|.|TRBJ1-2|.
TGTGCCAGCAGGGGGAGGGAGGCGGGCTATGGCTACACCTTC
CASRGREAGYGYTF
>TRBV27|.|TRBJ1-3|.
TGTGCCAGCAGTGAGGCAGGGGTGTATGGAAACACCATATATTTT
CASSEAGVYGNTIYF
>TRBV2|.|TRBJ2-7|.
TGTGCCAGCAGTGAAGGGAATGGCTACGAGCAGTACTTC
CASSEGNGYEQYF